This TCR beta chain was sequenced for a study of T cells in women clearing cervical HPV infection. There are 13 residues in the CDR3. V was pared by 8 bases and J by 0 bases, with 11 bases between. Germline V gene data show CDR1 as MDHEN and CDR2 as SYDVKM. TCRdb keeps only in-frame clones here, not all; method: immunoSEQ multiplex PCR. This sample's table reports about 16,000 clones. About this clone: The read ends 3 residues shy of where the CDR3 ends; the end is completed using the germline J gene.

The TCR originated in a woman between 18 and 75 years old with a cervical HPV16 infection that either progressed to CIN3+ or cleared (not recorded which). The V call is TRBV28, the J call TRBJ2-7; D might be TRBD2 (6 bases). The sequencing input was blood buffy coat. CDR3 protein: CASLEGFSYEQYF. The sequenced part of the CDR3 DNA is TGTGCCAGCTTGGAGGGGTTCTCCTACGAG.